This T cell receptor (beta chain) was recorded in a study of Graves' ophthalmopathy and Graves' hyperthyroidism. This clonotype was seen repeatedly, ten times or more. The V end was cut by 2 bases, the J end by 5 bases, with 19 bases between. The length of the CDR3 is 16 residues. The germline CDR1 and CDR2 sequences are SGHRS and YFSETQ. Amplified TCR beta CDR3 regions were obtained using RNA transcripts as template. The workflow started with a first-round RT-PCR run with HTBI primers and then moved on to a second-round multiplex PCR. Via MiXCR, TCRdb re-called the multiplex PCR reads, giving one row per CDR3 protein. The table shows just over 600,000 distinct CDR3 sequences, with 22% occurring only once.

Sequenced input: peripheral blood. The rearrangement links TRBV5-1 to TRBJ1-1; possible D gene TRBD1, 6 bases. The clonotype was recovered from a woman in her late teens or twenties with stable Graves' hyperthyroidism. Some clones in this sample may be carry-over from other donors' samples. In DNA form, the CDR3 reads TGCGCCAGCAGCTTAATCCCGGGCAGGGGTCGGACTGAAGCTTTCTTT. Its translation: CASSLIPGRGRTEAFF.